This is a list of T cell receptor beta chains from one sample in a study of blood T cell repertoires in COVID-19. Method: immunoSEQ multiplex PCR; TCRdb's copy keeps in-frame clones and lacks some. The sample gives about 350,000 clones, about 90% of which show up once; 0.95% to 1.1% is in the top ten. The sequenced sample consisted of PBMCs or T cells enriched from blood (not recorded which). These receptors came from a woman between 25 and 40 years old who had been exposed to COVID-19. Both conserved end residues are part of each CDR3.

CDR3aa: CASNRSGSNQPQHF; j_gene: TRBJ1-5; v_gene: TRBV28
CDR3aa: CASSLHPSGRLNEQFF; j_gene: TRBJ2-1; v_gene: TRBV7-3
CDR3aa: CASGSGPGLDYGYTF; j_gene: TRBJ1-2; v_gene: TRBV12-5
CDR3aa: CASSIRDSTMKQFF; j_gene: TRBJ2-1; v_gene: TRBV5-1
CDR3aa: CAISGDRVGWEQYF; j_gene: TRBJ2-7; v_gene: TRBV10-3
CDR3aa: CAITTEGRGTDTQYF; j_gene: TRBJ2-3; v_gene: TRBV6-5
CDR3aa: CASSLGLAGEWGSDTQYF; j_gene: TRBJ2-3; v_gene: TRBV5-4
CDR3aa: CSVGVTSVYEQYF; j_gene: TRBJ2-7; v_gene: TRBV29-1
CDR3aa: CASSITGKNTEAFF; j_gene: TRBJ1-1; v_gene: TRBV19
CDR3aa: CASSLGSGSTKTQYF; j_gene: TRBJ2-5; v_gene: TRBV5-1
CDR3aa: CASSNPGLAKNIQYF; j_gene: TRBJ2-4; v_gene: TRBV19